The rows below give T cell receptor beta chains drawn from one sample of a study of response to subunit inactivated influenza vaccine. TCRdb redid the calling of the RT-PCR reads with MiXCR, one entry per CDR3 protein. The data show approximately 530,000 distinct CDR3 sequences, 7.6% seen once. The sample consisted of PBMCs from blood, taken 23 to 25 months after vaccination. These receptors were collected from a man in his fifties or sixties who received an inactivated influenza vaccine. Each CDR3 is given with its conserved first and last residue.

V	J	CDR3
TRBV27	TRBJ2-1	CASSSTGNPHYNEQFF
TRBV12-3/TRBV12-4	TRBJ2-5	CASREGKGLETQYF
TRBV4-1	TRBJ1-2	CASSQELNYGYTF
TRBV5-1	TRBJ2-7	CASSPGTGYTYEQYF
TRBV11-2	TRBJ1-1	CASSSPRTGATEAFF
TRBV12-3/TRBV12-4	TRBJ2-2	CASGTGGAGGAGELFF
TRBV7-9	TRBJ2-1	CASPSPGQGYNEQFF
TRBV25-1	TRBJ2-7	CASSEWGRGYEQYF
TRBV7-3	TRBJ2-3	CASGRTGTDTQYF
TRBV6-5	TRBJ2-7	CASSYSGAGVTEQYF
TRBV20-1	TRBJ2-7	CSARDPHPGEQYF
TRBV20-1	TRBJ2-1	CSAPRTGGGWHEQFF
TRBV12-3/TRBV12-4	TRBJ1-1	CASSYYRVYNTEAFF
TRBV6-2/TRBV6-3	TRBJ2-1	CASRSPGLSYNEQFF
TRBV3-1	TRBJ1-1	CASSLYGQFTEAFF
TRBV15	TRBJ2-1	CATSRRDRGSYNEQFF
TRBV6-5	TRBJ2-2	CASSYLRGANTGELFF
TRBV2	TRBJ2-2	CASSEGWEFTGELFF
TRBV18	TRBJ2-1	CASSPPVYNEQFF
TRBV9	TRBJ2-3	CASSSSLERDTQYF
TRBV6-5	TRBJ1-1	CASSYTINRMNTEAFF
TRBV30	TRBJ2-7	CAWGPKGYEQYF
TRBV28	TRBJ2-5	CAIDGGGLRETQYF
TRBV7-8	TRBJ1-2	CASSSQTGDGYTF